This TCR beta chain was retrieved from a study of T-cell memory formation after mild COVID-19. Study-level information: TCR clusters mostly belonged to single donors. Study-wide findings and caveats: There were some responding clones in pre-infection memory, which suggested that cross-reactive memory had joined. Later expanders leaned CD4+, whereas day 15 to 85 contracting clones were balanced CD4/CD8.

This clonotype was observed a handful of times. Its antigen is not known. The CDR3 runs 14 residues. Trimming at V came to 7 bases and at J to 2 bases, leaving 7 bases not matched to a gene. Germline CDR1 SEHNR, CDR2 FQNEAQ (reference sequence). TCRdb used MiXCR to reprocess the 5' RACE reads, holding one entry per CDR3 protein. The sample carries approximately 430,000 distinct CDR3 sequences, roughly a quarter recorded once. The gene calls are TRBV7-9 and TRBJ2-7; the match to TRBD1 covers 8 bases. The TCR was taken from an adult woman who had mild COVID-19 (a few samples of this study predate the infection). Cell type and time point are not known. Specimen: PBMCs or a T cell subset sorted from them (not recorded which). As DNA, the CDR3 is TGTGCCAGCAACCCCGGGACAGGAGCCTACGAGCAGTACTTC. It translates to CASNPGTGAYEQYF.